This is a list of T cell receptor beta chains from one sample in a study of blood T cells in healthy people across ages. TCRdb re-called the 5' RACE reads with MiXCR, one entry per CDR3 protein. In the table there are roughly 1.6 million distinct CDR3 sequences, roughly 32% of which are singletons. Sequenced sample: blood. The receptors derive from a woman aged 30 to 39 in good health. Both conserved end residues are part of each CDR3. The D gene is left open where the match is weak. Only some rows state a clone size, as once, few, many or a class for expanded clones.

D gene,V gene,J gene,clone size,CDR3 DNA,CDR3 protein
NA,TRBV7-2,TRBJ1-1,NA,TGTGCCAGCAGCTTAGTTTCCAGGGGGAACACTGAAGCTTTCTTT,CASSLVSRGNTEAFF
NA,TRBV7-9,TRBJ2-7,few,TGTGCCAGCAGCTCGACTGAAACCCCCACCTACGAGCAGTACTTC,CASSSTETPTYEQYF
TRBD2,TRBV28,TRBJ2-7,NA,TGTGCCAGCAGAACCGGGACTAGCGGGAGGGCCTACGAGCAGTACTTC,CASRTGTSGRAYEQYF
TRBD2,TRBV7-9,TRBJ2-7,NA,TGTGCCAGCAGCTTAGTTAGCGGGGGGGCTGGCGAGCAGTACTTC,CASSLVSGGAGEQYF
TRBD2,TRBV27,TRBJ2-7,few,TGTGCCAGCAGTCCCCGGCGAACTAGCGGACTCTCCTACGAGCAGTACTTC,CASSPRRTSGLSYEQYF
TRBD2,TRBV3-1,TRBJ2-1,once,TGTGCCAGCAGCCAAGATGTGGGAGGGCCTTACAATGAGCAGTTCTTC,CASSQDVGGPYNEQFF
TRBD2,TRBV5-1,TRBJ2-1,NA,TGCGCCAGCAGCTTATATCTTAGCGGGACGGGAAATGAGCAGTTCTTC,CASSLYLSGTGNEQFF
NA,TRBV2,TRBJ1-2,once,TGTGCCAGCAGTCCAGGGGCGAGTGACTATGGCTACACCTTC,CASSPGASDYGYTF
TRBD2,TRBV4-1,TRBJ2-3,many,TGCGCCAGCAGCCAACCCACGGGGGGAGAGGGAGATACGCAGTATTTT,CASSQPTGGEGDTQYF
NA,TRBV14,TRBJ1-5,many,TGTGCCAGCAGCCAAAACAGGGATCAGCCCCAGCATTTT,CASSQNRDQPQHF
TRBD1,TRBV3-1,TRBJ2-3,NA,TGTGCCAGCGGGGACAGGGGGCTCGGAGATACGCAGTATTTT,CASGDRGLGDTQYF
TRBD2,TRBV6-5,TRBJ2-7,few,TGTGCCAGCAGCCGGGGAGCGGGAGGGAACGAGCAGTACTTC,CASSRGAGGNEQYF
NA,TRBV7-3,TRBJ2-3,few,TGTGCCAGCGCCTATGGGGGGTCCGCGGATACGCAGTATTTT,CASAYGGSADTQYF
NA,TRBV20-1,TRBJ1-2,NA,TGCAGTGCTTCCGCAATGGGCAGATACTATGGCTACACCTTC,CSASAMGRYYGYTF
NA,TRBV13,TRBJ1-4,NA,TGTGCTAGCAGCTTAGGGTCAGGGGAAGAAAAACTGGTTTTT,CASSLGSGEEKLVF
TRBD2,TRBV5-6,TRBJ2-3,few,TGTGCCAGCAGCTTCGGGGGGGCAATAGATACGCAGTATTTT,CASSFGGAIDTQYF
NA,TRBV9,TRBJ2-7,few,TGTGCCAGCAGCATGAGCTCGCCGGGTCTCGGACCCTACGAGCAGTACTTC,CASSMSSPGLGPYEQYF
NA,TRBV5-5,TRBJ2-1,few,TGTGCCAGCAGCTCAACTAAAGATGAGCAGTTCTTC,CASSSTKDEQFF
NA,TRBV7-9,TRBJ2-3,few,TGTGCCAGCAGCTTCGTGGTGGCCCCAAGCACAGATACGCAGTATTTT,CASSFVVAPSTDTQYF
NA,TRBV10-3,TRBJ2-1,NA,TGTGCCATCAGTGAGTCCCTAACGAGGACAGATATCTACAATGAGCAGTTCTTC,CAISESLTRTDIYNEQFF
NA,TRBV28,TRBJ2-1,NA,TGTGCCAGCGAGGAGCGTAATGAGCAGTTCTTC,CASEERNEQFF
NA,TRBV2,TRBJ2-3,NA,TGTGCCAGCACTGATAAGGCTAGGAGCACAGATACGCAGTATTTT,CASTDKARSTDTQYF
NA,TRBV6-1,TRBJ2-5,NA,TGTGCCAGCAGTGAAGGGGGGTACAATGAGCAGTACTTC,CASSEGGYNEQYF
NA,TRBV29-1,TRBJ1-2,few,TGCAGCGTTCCGTTGCGGGGAGCGGATGGCTACACCTTC,CSVPLRGADGYTF
NA,TRBV7-2,TRBJ2-5,few,TGTGCCAGCAGCTTAGCGCGAGGGAACCTATACCAAGAGACCCAGTACTTT,CASSLARGNLYQETQYF
NA,TRBV15,TRBJ2-5,many,TGTGCCACCAGCAGCGGGGCAGCTTATGCCCAAGAGACCCAGTACTTC,CATSSGAAYAQETQYF
TRBD1,TRBV13,TRBJ1-1,once,TGTGCCAGCGGCGCCCCCCCCAGGGGGATGACTGAAGCTTTCTTT,CASGAPPRGMTEAFF
NA,TRBV20-1,TRBJ2-7,few,TGCAGTGCCCAGGGGGTCGGGGGTCAGTACTTC,CSAQGVGGQYF
NA,TRBV7-3,TRBJ2-6,few,TGTGCCAGCAGCTTTGGCTCGAGCTCTGGGGCCAACGTCCTGACTTTC,CASSFGSSSGANVLTF
TRBD2,TRBV6-1,TRBJ2-3,NA,TGTGCCAGCAGTAAACTTCGATTAGCGGGAGTGAACACAGATACGCAGTATTTT,CASSKLRLAGVNTDTQYF
NA,TRBV9,TRBJ1-2,few,TGTGCCAGCAGCGTAGTTAACAGCTACGAGGATGGCTACACCTTC,CASSVVNSYEDGYTF
TRBD1,TRBV28,TRBJ2-6,NA,TGTGCCAGCAAGAGACAGGGCCTCTCTGGGGCCAACGTCCTGACTTTC,CASKRQGLSGANVLTF
NA,TRBV10-3,TRBJ1-4,few,TGTGCCATCAGTGACCCGATGGGTACATCAGCAACTAATGAAAAACTGTTTTTT,CAISDPMGTSATNEKLFF
NA,TRBV9,TRBJ2-6,few,TGTGCCAGCAGCGTAAAAAAAGGGGACGGTTACTCTGGGGCCAACGTCCTGACTTTC,CASSVKKGDGYSGANVLTF
NA,TRBV29-1,TRBJ1-6,few,TGCAGCGTTGGGGCCACTGATAATTCACCCCTCCACTTT,CSVGATDNSPLHF
TRBD2,TRBV12-3/TRBV12-4,TRBJ2-3,NA,TGTGCCAGCACCACTGCGGGACTAGCCGCCCGAGATACGCAGTATTTT,CASTTAGLAARDTQYF
NA,TRBV7-2,TRBJ1-2,few,TGTGCCAGCAGCCGCGTATCAGGCTACACCTTC,CASSRVSGYTF
NA,TRBV4-2,TRBJ2-1,few,TGTGCCAGCAGCCAAGTCGCGAGCTCCTACAATGAGCAGTTCTTC,CASSQVASSYNEQFF
NA,TRBV4-1,TRBJ1-5,NA,TGCGCCAGCAGCCAAGCGGACATTAGCAATCAGCCCCAGCATTTT,CASSQADISNQPQHF
NA,TRBV11-2,TRBJ1-2,few,TGTGCCAGCACCGCACTCCGTAACTATGGCTACACCTTC,CASTALRNYGYTF
NA,TRBV27,TRBJ1-5,NA,TGTGCCAGCACCCTCGTGGACAATCAGCCCCAACATTTT,CASTLVDNQPQHF
NA,TRBV2,TRBJ2-3,NA,TGTGCCGGCATCAAACGGTACTCTAGCACAGATACGCAGTATTTT,CAGIKRYSSTDTQYF
TRBD1,TRBV5-4,TRBJ2-6,NA,TGTGCCAGCAGCGATTCCGGGACAGGAGTCTCTGGGGCCAACGTCCTGACTTTC,CASSDSGTGVSGANVLTF
NA,TRBV21-1,TRBJ2-4,few,TGCGCCAGCAGCAAGCTCGCCGGACCAGCCAAAAACATTCAGTACTTC,CASSKLAGPAKNIQYF
TRBD2,TRBV6-5,TRBJ2-3,few,TGTGCCAGCAGTTGGAAGCGGGACACAGATACGCAGTATTTT,CASSWKRDTDTQYF
NA,TRBV6-6,TRBJ1-2,NA,TGTGCCAGCAGGTTCGACAAAAACTATGGCTACACCTTC,CASRFDKNYGYTF
NA,TRBV10-3,TRBJ1-2,few,TGTGCCACTGGGGGGGGTGCAGTCGCTAACTATGGCTACACCTTC,CATGGGAVANYGYTF
TRBD2,TRBV7-2,TRBJ2-2,NA,TGTGCCAGCAGTAGCGGGAGCTCTGTAGGGGAGCTGTTTTTT,CASSSGSSVGELFF
TRBD1,TRBV12-5,TRBJ1-1,NA,TGTGCTAGTGCCCCGCAGGGGGCATCTGAAGCTTTCTTT,CASAPQGASEAFF
NA,TRBV20-1,TRBJ1-1,NA,TGCAGTGCTAGAGATCAGCTAGGGCAAAGGGGTGTTGGGAACACTGAAGCTTTCTTT,CSARDQLGQRGVGNTEAFF
NA,TRBV5-1,TRBJ1-3,few,TGCGCCAGCAGCTCCCCGGCGGGGGATTACTCTGGAAACACCATATATTTT,CASSSPAGDYSGNTIYF
TRBD1,TRBV14,TRBJ2-5,NA,TGTGCCAGCAGCCTCGGGACAGCCAGATTGGAGACCCAGTACTTC,CASSLGTARLETQYF
NA,TRBV12-3/TRBV12-4,TRBJ2-7,NA,TGTGCCAGCAGTGAGACATCACCGGGGTACCACGAGCAGTACTTC,CASSETSPGYHEQYF
TRBD2,TRBV9,TRBJ2-1,NA,TGTGCCAGCAGCGAGTCTTCCTTAGCGGGGGGGACCTACAATGAGCAGTTCTTC,CASSESSLAGGTYNEQFF
NA,TRBV10-3,TRBJ2-1,NA,TGTGCCATCAGTGGCCGGGACTCCTACAATGAGCAGTTCTTC,CAISGRDSYNEQFF
TRBD1,TRBV5-8,TRBJ1-4,NA,TGTGCCAGCAGCTCCTACCCTTTCGTTGGGGACAGGAGATCAACTAATGAAAAACTGTTTTTT,CASSSYPFVGDRRSTNEKLFF
NA,TRBV28,TRBJ1-1,NA,TGTGCCAGCAGTTACCCACAAGAAGCTTTCTTT,CASSYPQEAFF
TRBD1,TRBV7-2,TRBJ1-1,NA,TGTGCCAGCAGCTTTTTCTTGGACAGGATGAACACTGAAGCTTTCTTT,CASSFFLDRMNTEAFF
TRBD2,TRBV20-1,TRBJ2-7,NA,TGCAGTGCGGCCGGACTAGCGGTCCCCCGGGGTACCTACGAGCAGTACTTC,CSAAGLAVPRGTYEQYF
TRBD2,TRBV3-1,TRBJ2-7,NA,TGTGCCAGCAGCCAAGGGCTAGCGGGAACCTACGAGCGGTACTTC,CASSQGLAGTYERYF